A selection of T cell receptor beta chains follows, all from one sample in a study of cytomegalovirus exposure and HLA in healthy donors. Data came from immunoSEQ multiplex PCR; TCRdb stores just in-frame clones and leaves some out. The sample lists 150,000 to 200,000 clones; 65% to 85% were seen once. Sequences were obtained from PBMCs. These TCRs come from a young man in good health and CMV-seronegative. The conserved cysteine and the conserved F or W are not part of the CDR3 here. A D gene is named only where the DNA matches it firmly.

d_call	v_call	j_call	cdr3_aa
TRBD1	TRBV5-8	TRBJ1-5	ASSPGQGYNQPQH
.	TRBV18	TRBJ1-1	ASSTDRNTEAF
.	TRBV19	TRBJ2-1	ASSILAAEDNEQF
TRBD1	TRBV4-3	TRBJ1-2	ASSQPQGGYGYT
TRBD1	TRBV7-2	TRBJ1-2	ASSLGQGAIGYT
.	TRBV9	TRBJ1-4	ASSVSGGEEKLF
.	TRBV7-6	TRBJ1-5	ASSLGQGSNQPQH
.	TRBV6-1	TRBJ1-5	ASLDRVNQPQH
.	TRBV7-6	TRBJ2-1	ASSLGLADYNEQF
TRBD1	TRBV7-9	TRBJ2-7	ASSFSNRGPYEQY
.	TRBV14	TRBJ2-2	ASSQARGTGELF
TRBD1	TRBV7-2	TRBJ2-5	ASSFHRGVYGETQY
.	TRBV25-1	TRBJ1-1	ASSEYMNTEAF
TRBD2	TRBV11-2	TRBJ2-7	ASSLLVRGRAYEQY
TRBD1	TRBV19	TRBJ2-7	ASSIWGRPRTGGNLPIYEQY
TRBD1	TRBV5-1	TRBJ2-5	ASSFTGTGGGETQY
.	TRBV29-1	TRBJ2-7	SVLYGSYEQY
.	TRBV5-1	TRBJ2-5	ASSSRRWAQETQY
TRBD1	TRBV28	TRBJ2-1	ACGQGARLEQF
.	TRBV5-4	TRBJ1-2	ASSLYRVNYGYT
TRBD1	TRBV19	TRBJ1-1	ASSIGQGAWVGNTEAF
TRBD2	TRBV4-3	TRBJ2-1	ASSHLLAGEGDEQF
.	TRBV12-5	TRBJ1-5	ASGRGGVGQPQH
.	TRBV5-4	TRBJ1-4	ASSSTGVTNEKLF
.	TRBV5-4	TRBJ2-2	ASSLQGRDTGELF
TRBD2	TRBV7-9	TRBJ2-1	ASSLDLGGGGDVGEQF
TRBD1	TRBV7-2	TRBJ1-5	ASSGTGGNQPQH
.	TRBV28	TRBJ2-4	ASSLLGGKNIQY
.	TRBV6-1	TRBJ2-2	ASQKGGVNTGELF
.	TRBV9	TRBJ1-3	ASSVYGIPSSGNTIY
TRBD1	TRBV7-9	TRBJ2-7	SSRGTGGSEQY
TRBD2	TRBV4-3	TRBJ2-5	ASTRSGGVQETQY
TRBD1	TRBV29-1	TRBJ2-7	SAASMTGVLHEQY
.	TRBV11-1	TRBJ2-5	ASSLTGTLWETQY
TRBD1	TRBV5-1	TRBJ1-3	ASSQGQGMFSGNTIY
.	TRBV10-1	TRBJ1-1	ASSRQATNTEAF
TRBD2	TRBV6-1	TRBJ2-3	ASSEQGAGGPGDTQY
TRBD1	TRBV13	TRBJ2-7	ASSLGRTGTSYEQY
.	TRBV28	TRBJ2-7	ASSFRGPHEQY
.	TRBV6-1	TRBJ2-1	ASSEDAGATYNEQF